The rows below give T cell receptor beta chains drawn from one sample of a study of cytomegalovirus exposure and HLA in healthy donors. Only in-frame clones appear in the TCRdb table, and some are missing; sequencing was by immunoSEQ multiplex PCR. The data hold 90,000 to 150,000 clones, with about 68% observed a single time. Material: PBMCs. Every receptor here comes from a woman aged 45-60 years in good health and CMV-seropositive. Each CDR3 is given with its conserved first and last residue. The D gene is left open where the match is weak. The size of a clone is reported for some rows only, either as once, few or many, or as a class for expanded clones.

v_call	j_call	d_call	clone_size	cdr3_aa	cdr3_nt
TRBV25-1	TRBJ1-6	NA	few	CASSEWGRGDNSPLHF	TGTGCCAGCAGTGAATGGGGCAGGGGAGATAATTCACCCCTCCACTTT
TRBV27	TRBJ1-2	NA	NA	CASSPLEGPNYGYTF	TGTGCCAGCAGCCCATTAGAGGGCCCAAACTATGGCTACACCTTC
TRBV5-1	TRBJ1-6	NA	NA	CASRSGNSPLHF	TGCGCCTCCAGATCAGGGAATTCACCCCTCCACTTT
TRBV5-1	TRBJ2-5	TRBD2	NA	CASRLTSGRQETQYF	TGCGCCAGCAGGCTTACTAGCGGGAGACAAGAGACCCAGTACTTC
TRBV6-4	TRBJ2-1	TRBD1	NA	CASSDPQGANNEQFF	TGTGCCAGCAGTGACCCCCAGGGGGCCAACAATGAGCAGTTCTTC
TRBV18	TRBJ2-1	TRBD1	NA	CASSPRDRDAEQFF	TGTGCCAGCTCACCCCGGGACAGGGACGCTGAGCAGTTCTTC
TRBV28	TRBJ2-1	TRBD2	NA	CASSLGLAGVVQFF	TGTGCCAGCAGTTTAGGCCTAGCGGGAGTAGTGCAGTTCTTC
TRBV5-4	TRBJ1-4	NA	NA	CASSGSGSTNEKLFF	TGTGCCAGCAGCGGAAGCGGGTCGACTAATGAAAAACTGTTTTTT
TRBV6-1	TRBJ1-1	NA	few	CASSLQQGVYTEAFF	TGTGCCAGCAGTTTACAACAGGGAGTTTACACTGAAGCTTTCTTT
TRBV5-1	TRBJ2-7	NA	NA	CASSQGTNYEQYF	TGCGCCAGCAGCCAGGGGACTAACTACGAGCAGTACTTC
TRBV19	TRBJ1-1	NA	NA	CASSHREMNTEAFF	TGTGCCAGTAGCCACAGGGAAATGAACACTGAAGCTTTCTTT
TRBV5-1	TRBJ1-2	TRBD1	NA	CASSLVTGGPDGYTF	TGCGCCAGCAGCTTGGTGACAGGGGGCCCGGATGGCTACACCTTC
TRBV10-3	TRBJ2-7	TRBD1	once	CAIRAGQGLYEQYF	TGTGCCATCAGAGCGGGACAGGGGCTCTACGAGCAGTACTTC
TRBV19	TRBJ1-1	TRBD1	medium-sized	CASSPKTGWEAFF	TGTGCCAGTAGTCCGAAGACAGGGTGGGAAGCTTTCTTT
TRBV27	TRBJ1-2	TRBD1	NA	CASSSSLGQGRWGYGYTF	TGTGCCAGCAGTTCCTCCTTGGGACAGGGAAGATGGGGCTATGGCTACACCTTC
TRBV7-2	TRBJ2-2	NA	NA	CASRKQGNTGELFF	TGTGCCAGCAGAAAACAGGGGAACACCGGGGAGCTGTTTTTT
TRBV18	TRBJ2-3	NA	NA	CASSRTMLESTDTQYF	TGTGCCAGCTCACGTACGATGCTGGAGAGCACAGATACGCAGTATTTT
TRBV30	TRBJ2-4	TRBD2	few	CAWSGRVSGNAKNIQYF	TGTGCCTGGAGTGGTCGGGTTAGCGGGAACGCCAAAAACATTCAGTACTTC
TRBV29-1	TRBJ2-2	TRBD2	NA	CSAGLAGGPGTGELFF	TGCAGCGCCGGACTAGCGGGAGGGCCGGGCACCGGGGAGCTGTTTTTT
TRBV5-6	TRBJ2-7	NA	NA	CASRQGLLPEQYF	TGTGCCAGCAGACAGGGTCTCTTGCCCGAGCAGTACTTC
TRBV19	TRBJ1-2	NA	NA	CASLEGDYGYTF	TGTGCCAGCCTAGAGGGCGACTATGGCTACACCTTC
TRBV7-9	TRBJ2-7	TRBD1	NA	CASSSGQGGNEQYF	TGTGCCAGCAGCTCGGGACAGGGTGGTAACGAGCAGTACTTC
TRBV27	TRBJ2-4	NA	NA	CASSFYRDLAKNIQYF	TGTGCCAGCAGTTTTTACAGAGATCTAGCCAAAAACATTCAGTACTTC
TRBV10-3	TRBJ1-4	TRBD1	NA	CAASGTDSEKLFF	TGTGCCGCCTCAGGGACAGATAGTGAAAAACTGTTTTTT
TRBV29-1	TRBJ1-3	NA	NA	CSVEGGSSGNTIYF	TGCAGCGTTGAGGGGGGAAGCTCTGGAAACACCATATATTTT
TRBV10-3	TRBJ1-6	NA	NA	CAISVGEGNSPLHF	TGTGCCATCAGTGTAGGCGAGGGAAATTCACCCCTCCACTTT
TRBV30	TRBJ2-7	NA	NA	CAWSQTAPSYEQYF	TGTGCCTGGAGTCAGACAGCCCCGTCCTACGAGCAGTACTTC
TRBV28	TRBJ1-2	TRBD1	few	CASALPGGYGYTF	TGTGCCAGCGCCCTCCCAGGGGGCTATGGCTACACCTTC
TRBV19	TRBJ1-1	NA	few	CASSTGEFTEAFF	TGTGCCAGTAGTACCGGGGAGTTCACTGAAGCTTTCTTT
TRBV27	TRBJ2-6	NA	NA	CASSQAARSGANVLTF	TGTGCCAGCAGTCAAGCCGCTCGATCTGGGGCCAACGTCCTGACTTTC
TRBV10-3	TRBJ2-3	TRBD1	NA	CAISESIGQGADTQYF	TGTGCCATCAGTGAGTCCATCGGACAGGGAGCAGATACGCAGTATTTT
TRBV19	TRBJ2-1	TRBD2	few	CASSIGRSGGDNEQFF	TGTGCCAGTAGTATCGGTCGGAGCGGGGGGGACAATGAGCAGTTCTTC
TRBV19	TRBJ1-1	TRBD1	NA	CASSSNRQGPDTEAFF	TGTGCCAGTAGTTCCAATCGACAGGGGCCGGACACTGAAGCTTTCTTT
TRBV4-3	TRBJ1-2	NA	NA	CASSQGLIKAYGYTF	TGCGCCAGCAGCCAAGGTCTAATAAAAGCCTATGGCTACACCTTC
TRBV9	TRBJ2-1	TRBD2	few	CASSVEGTSSSYNEQFF	TGTGCCAGCAGCGTAGAGGGGACTAGCAGCTCCTACAATGAGCAGTTCTTC
TRBV5-1	TRBJ2-3	TRBD2	few	CASSLVLAGETDTQYF	TGCGCCAGCAGCTTGGTACTAGCGGGAGAAACAGATACGCAGTATTTT
TRBV6-4	TRBJ1-2	TRBD1	NA	CASSRDRGYGGYTF	TGTGCCAGCAGCCGGGACAGGGGTTATGGCGGCTACACCTTC
TRBV19	TRBJ2-7	TRBD2	NA	CASSRTSGNFPYEQYF	TGTGCCAGTAGTAGGACTAGCGGGAATTTCCCCTACGAGCAGTACTTC
TRBV15	TRBJ1-5	NA	NA	CATRLEPISNQPQHF	TGTGCCACCAGATTGGAGCCGATAAGCAATCAGCCCCAGCATTTT
TRBV4-2	TRBJ1-1	NA	once	CASSQELGGRDEAFF	TGTGCCAGCAGCCAAGAGTTGGGCGGGAGGGATGAAGCTTTCTTT
TRBV19	TRBJ1-1	NA	few	CASSIGTGLNTEAFF	TGTGCCAGTAGTATAGGAACAGGGCTGAACACTGAAGCTTTCTTT
TRBV7-2	TRBJ1-6	TRBD1	NA	CASSLQGANSPLHF	TGTGCCAGCAGCCTACAGGGGGCGAATTCACCCCTCCACTTT
TRBV2	TRBJ1-2	TRBD1	NA	CASSAGTDYGYTF	TGTGCCAGCAGTGCCGGGACAGACTATGGCTACACCTTC
TRBV6-1	TRBJ2-7	NA	NA	CASTTFAGYEQYF	TGTGCCAGCACTACGTTCGCGGGCTACGAGCAGTACTTC
TRBV7-6	TRBJ2-7	TRBD1	NA	CASSSGTGNIYEQYF	TGTGCCAGCAGCTCCGGGACAGGGAATATATACGAGCAGTACTTC
TRBV25-1	TRBJ1-1	NA	NA	CASSHDTTVTEAFF	TGTGCCAGCAGCCACGACACGACGGTCACTGAAGCTTTCTTT
TRBV7-2	TRBJ2-2	TRBD1	NA	CASSRDRANTGELFF	TGTGCCAGCAGCCGGGACAGGGCGAACACCGGGGAGCTGTTTTTT
TRBV19	TRBJ1-5	TRBD1	NA	CASRRGTEVQPQHF	TGTGCCAGTAGGAGAGGGACAGAGGTTCAGCCCCAGCATTTT
TRBV7-3	TRBJ1-2	TRBD1	few	CASSDRTGNGYTF	TGTGCCAGCAGCGATAGGACAGGGAATGGCTACACCTTC
TRBV20-1	TRBJ2-1	NA	NA	CSARPTNEQFF	TGCAGTGCTAGACCGACAAATGAGCAGTTCTTC
TRBV5-1	TRBJ1-1	TRBD1	NA	CASSLGDRDNTEAFF	TGCGCCAGCAGCTTGGGGGACAGGGACAACACTGAAGCTTTCTTT
TRBV9	TRBJ2-3	TRBD2	NA	CASSVARRVAGSTDTQYF	TGTGCCAGCAGCGTAGCCCGGAGGGTAGCGGGAAGCACAGATACGCAGTATTTT
TRBV11-3	TRBJ2-7	NA	NA	CASSFISAGEQYF	TGTGCCAGCAGCTTTATCTCGGCGGGGGAGCAGTACTTC
TRBV5-1	TRBJ2-2	NA	NA	CASSLDRVDAGELFF	TGCGCCAGCAGCTTGGACAGGGTGGATGCCGGGGAGCTGTTTTTT
TRBV18	TRBJ2-7	TRBD1	NA	CASSPPGTGSGEQYF	TGTGCCAGCTCACCACCGGGGACAGGGTCGGGCGAGCAGTACTTC
TRBV7-2	TRBJ2-7	TRBD2	NA	CASSLSGLVGYEQYF	TGTGCCAGCAGCTTATCGGGACTAGTCGGCTACGAGCAGTACTTC
TRBV2	TRBJ1-2	NA	NA	CASKDNTYSYGYTF	TGTGCCAGTAAAGACAACACTTATTCGTATGGCTACACCTTC
TRBV7-9	TRBJ1-2	TRBD1	NA	CASSETGGDGYTF	TGTGCCAGCAGCGAGACAGGGGGTGATGGCTACACCTTC